This passage covers 17 T cell receptor beta chains from one sample sequenced in a study of T cells expressing NK-cell markers. TCRdb re-called the 5' RACE reads, yielding one record per CDR3 amino acid sequence without DNA. This sample's clone table lists roughly 450,000 distinct CDR3 sequences. Sequencing used blood T cells: a sorted CD56 or NKG2C T cell subset, CD4+ or CD8+ T cells, or bulk PBMC T cells (not recorded which). The receptor set was obtained from a woman aged 50 to 60 in good health.

This chain links TRBV29-1 with TRBJ1-2; no DNA is available, so the TRBD1 call from TCRdb remains unchecked. This CDR3 has 13 amino acids. Germline-derived CDR1 and CDR2 are SQVTM and ANQGSEA. The CDR3 reads CSAGTGILRGYTF.

V is TRBV20-1 and J is TRBJ2-1. The CDR3 extends over 14 amino acids. Germline V gives CDR1 DFQATT, CDR2 SNEGSKA (reference sequence). CDR3 sequence reads: CSAITRSSYNEQFF.

Here the CDR3 reads CATGQGAPGGELFF. The chain combines TRBV2 with TRBJ2-2; the D call from TCRdb, TRBD1, cannot be confirmed without DNA. This CDR3 is built from 14 residues. CDR1 and CDR2 from the germline V gene are SNHLY and FYNNEI.

The V and J genes are TRBV3-1 and TRBJ2-5; TCRdb selects TRBD2, and the lack of DNA leaves this call unchecked. This CDR3 comprises 15 residues. Looked up from germline, CDR1 is LGHDT and CDR2 is YNNKEL (reference sequence). CDR3 protein: CASSQVGLGKETQYF.

The gene calls are TRBV4-1 and TRBJ1-1; TCRdb selects TRBD1, and the lack of DNA leaves this call unchecked. From germline, CDR1 is MGHRA and CDR2 YSYEKL. This CDR3 region has 13 residues. CDR3 sequence reads: CASSYGGGAEAFF.

The chain uses TRBV20-1 and TRBJ2-7. This CDR3 has 12 amino acids. Per the germline V gene, CDR1 is DFQATT and CDR2 is SNEGSKA (reference sequence). The CDR3 spells CSATGLDYEQYF.

The chain recombines TRBV9 with TRBJ1-5. CDR3 length equals 15 residues. Germline CDR1 SGDLS, CDR2 YYNGEE. The CDR3: CASSVGGIVNQPQHF.

The chain links TRBV12-3 or TRBV12-4 to TRBJ2-1; no DNA is available, so the TRBD2 call from TCRdb remains unchecked. This CDR3 contains 15 residues. CDR3 sequence reads: CASSFDAAAGNEQFF.

The rearrangement links TRBV6-5 to TRBJ2-7; TCRdb reports TRBD1, a call that lacks DNA to check it against. The CDR3 totals 15 residues. Per germline, CDR1 MNHEY and CDR2 SVGAGI. The CDR3 is CASSYGAGASYEQYF.

The V call is TRBV12-3 or TRBV12-4, the J call TRBJ2-3; lacking DNA, the TRBD2 call made by TCRdb goes unchecked. This CDR3 has 17 residues. The CDR3 is CASSLGLAGGRADTQYF.

The gene calls are TRBV5-1 and TRBJ2-2; TCRdb calls TRBD1, which cannot be checked without DNA. The germline V gene encodes CDR1 SGHRS and CDR2 YFSETQ. The CDR3 sequence is 17 residues long. The CDR3 protein is CASRDITQGSNTGELFF.

J is TRBJ2-1 and V is TRBV12-3 or TRBV12-4. The CDR3 contains 13 residues. CDR3 in amino acids: CASSRVSGNEQFF.

The chain is built from TRBV4-1 and TRBJ2-1; TCRdb picks TRBD2, but there is no DNA to check that call. The CDR3 covers 17 residues. Germline CDR1 reads MGHRA; CDR2 reads YSYEKL. The CDR3 sequence: CASSQGSRESSYNEQFF.

The rearrangement joins TRBV5-1 to TRBJ2-3; TCRdb returns TRBD2, unconfirmable since there is no DNA. The CDR3 loop spans 16 amino acids. Germline V gene data show CDR1 as SGHRS and CDR2 as YFSETQ. CDR3 in amino acids: CASSWGRTSSTDTQYF.

J is TRBJ2-1 and V is TRBV29-1. Germline V gene lookup returns CDR1 SQVTM and CDR2 ANQGSEA. The CDR3 sequence is 14 residues long. This CDR3 reads CSARPGTSNNEQFF.

The chain uses TRBV5-1 and TRBJ2-1. CDR3 length: 14 residues. CDR1 SGHRS and CDR2 YFSETQ come from the germline V gene. This CDR3 is CASSLDLLYNEQFF.

V is TRBV20-1 and J is TRBJ1-5. Germline values: CDR1 DFQATT, CDR2 SNEGSKA (reference sequence). The CDR3 loop spans 14 amino acids. The CDR3 protein is CSAAQGRAGQPQHF.